This T cell receptor (beta chain) was sequenced for a study of blood T cell repertoires in COVID-19. Study details: PBMCs, B-cell-depleted T cells, or T cells were the source of the cDNA or gDNA that made up the material.

The germline V gene has CDR1 SGHVS and CDR2 FQNEAQ. V shed 5 bases and J 5 bases; nucleotides not matched to a gene: 7. The CDR3 totals 16 residues. In the original analysis: From reference gene primer amplification, estimates of nucleated cell counts were derived. Assay: immunoSEQ multiplex PCR; the TCRdb copy retains only in-frame clones and omits some. V and J calls and clone size are those listed in that table; D and trimming were worked out from the DNA. Found here are roughly 150,000 clones, 80% to 90% of them singletons; the top ten hold 2.5% to 3%. Patients at the Seattle site were enrolled during active infection and followed longitudinally.

The specimen was peripheral blood. This sequence joins TRBV7-8 and TRBJ2-3, with 13 bases that match TRBD2. The TCR comes from a woman aged 80 or over with COVID-19, enrolled during active disease. In DNA, the CDR3 is TGTGCCAGCAGCCGTCTACTAGCGGGGGGGCGAGATACGCAGTATTTT. Its translation is CASSRLLAGGRDTQYF.